This T cell receptor beta chain was found in a study of human T cells and chemical hapten exposure. TCRdb re-analysed the RACE reads in MiXCR, keeping a single row per CDR3 protein. The table includes about 120,000 distinct CDR3 sequences, approximately 13% detected once. Documented time point: pre-sensitization, week 0. The treatment was: therapeutic diphenylcyclopropenone sensitization with weekly scalp DPC. CDR1 is SGHVS and CDR2 is FNYEAQ in the germline V gene. CDR3 length: 17 residues. Trimming removed 1 base from V and 1 base from J; junction bases left unmatched: 5. This clonotype has only a few counts. Its antigen is as yet unknown. Study-level results: Among TCRs, those above 1 in 1000 frequency were unaffected by DPC sensitization. Compared to controls, expanded TCRs made significantly more large clusters of similar CDR3s.

The TCR was taken from a woman under 30 with alopecia areata. Some clones in this sample may be carry-over from other donors' samples. The chain couples TRBV7-6 to TRBJ2-5; TRBD2 matches 11 bases. Specimen: whole blood, collected in connection with sensitization to the hapten diphenylcyclopropenone (DPC). The DNA of the CDR3 is TGTGCCAGCAGCTTAGTGACGGGGACTAGCGGCCAAGAGACCCAGTACTTC. Residues: CASSLVTGTSGQETQYF.